Shown below are 18 T cell receptor beta chains from a single sample sequenced in a study of T-cell memory formation after mild COVID-19. MiXCR, applied by TCRdb to the 5' RACE reads, yields one record per CDR3 protein. Of approximately 240,000 distinct CDR3 sequences listed, roughly 17% are singletons. Sequenced input: PBMCs or a T cell subset sorted from them (not recorded which). Every receptor here comes from a man between 18 and 35 years old who had mild COVID-19 (a few samples of this study predate the infection). Cell type and time point are not known.

The CDR3 nucleotides are TGTGCCAGCAGCGTAGTTTCGGGGTCGGATACGCAGTATTTT. It codes for CASSVVSGSDTQYF. The rearrangement links TRBV9 to TRBJ2-3, with D perhaps TRBD2 (5 bases). Trimming cost V 0 bases and J 6 bases, with 11 bases left between them. Germline V lookup: CDR1 SGDLS, CDR2 YYNGEE. This CDR3 has 14 residues.

The chain combines TRBV2 with TRBJ2-1; D unresolved. Trimming cost V 6 bases and J 2 bases, with 5 bases left between them. There are 12 residues in the CDR3. Germline V gene lookup returns CDR1 SNHLY and CDR2 FYNNEI. This CDR3 is CASRATYNEQFF. Written as DNA, the CDR3 is TGTGCCAGCAGGGCCACCTACAATGAGCAGTTCTTC.

This clonotype came up a few times. V is TRBV5-1 and J is TRBJ2-2, with 8 bases lining up with TRBD1. Germline loops: CDR1 SGHRS, CDR2 YFSETQ. With 7 bases clipped from V and 4 bases from J, the junction kept 9 bases outside the gene matches. The CDR3 sequence is 15 residues long. CDR3 sequence (DNA): TGCGCCAGCGAAAAGCAGGGGGCGCTCACCGGGGAGCTGTTTTTT. Protein: CASEKQGALTGELFF.

V gene TRBV6-2 or TRBV6-3 combines with J gene TRBJ1-4; D call uncertain. The CDR3 is 14 amino acids. The ends were cut back, 5 bases at V and 4 bases at J, with 11 bases in the middle. Germline CDR1 MNHEY, CDR2 SVGEGT. The CDR3 coding sequence is TGTGCCAGCAGTGATGGACGGTTTAATGAAAAACTGTTTTTT. Translation: CASSDGRFNEKLFF.

This clonotype was detected only a few times. V gene TRBV18 combines with J gene TRBJ1-6; D perhaps matches TRBD1 (5 bases). Trimming removed 6 bases from V and 7 bases from J, with 16 bases in between. Germline V gene lookup returns CDR1 KGHSH and CDR2 LQKENI. This CDR3 spans 15 amino acids. The CDR3 region has the DNA TGTGCCAGCTCTCTAAGCGTGGGGGAAAATTCACCCCTCCACTTT. Protein: CASSLSVGENSPLHF.

V and J are TRBV20-1 and TRBJ2-1; a possible D gene is TRBD2 (5 bases). Germline CDR1 DFQATT, CDR2 SNEGSKA (reference sequence). Trimming cost V 1 base and J 10 bases, with 14 bases left between them. The CDR3 consists of 13 residues. The CDR3 is CSARGTLAGEQFF. CDR3 DNA sequence: TGCAGTGCTAGAGGGACTCTTGCTGGAGAGCAGTTCTTC.

This clonotype was observed a few times. The chain combines TRBV7-2 with TRBJ1-1; a weak D match, TRBD1 (5 bases). CDR1 SGHTA and CDR2 FQGNSA come from the germline V gene. V was shortened by 6 bases and J by 4 bases, with 15 bases between the two germline ends. The CDR3 is 14 residues long. The CDR3 here is CASRYGGAITEAFF. In DNA form, the CDR3 reads TGTGCCAGCAGGTACGGAGGGGCGATCACTGAAGCTTTCTTT.

This clonotype was observed a few times. The chain is built from TRBV27 and TRBJ1-5; D uncertain. Germline values: CDR1 MNHEY, CDR2 SMNVEV (reference sequence). This CDR3 is built from 18 residues. V lost 4 bases and J lost 0, with 19 bases in between. The CDR3 loop is CASSYAYQVGYSNQPQHF. The CDR3 bases are TGTGCCAGCAGTTACGCCTACCAGGTGGGCTATAGCAATCAGCCCCAGCATTTT.

The chain links TRBV9 to TRBJ2-7; 8 bases are a match to TRBD1. CDR1 SGDLS and CDR2 YYNGEE come from the germline V gene. CDR3 size: 14 residues. V was pared by 4 bases and J by 5 bases, with 8 bases of the junction left unmatched. CDR3 nucleotides: TGTGCCAGCAGCCCCCTTGGACAGGGCAACGAGCAGTACTTC. This encodes CASSPLGQGNEQYF.

The chain's CDR3 is CASRGLASTDTQYF. CDR3 DNA sequence: TGTGCCAGCAGGGGACTAGCGAGCACAGATACGCAGTATTTT. The V and J genes are TRBV12-3 or TRBV12-4 and TRBJ2-3; 10 bases map to TRBD2. This CDR3 is 14 amino acids long. J gave up 0 bases and V 6 bases, and 0 bases lay outside the gene matches.

This rearrangement joins TRBV12-3 or TRBV12-4 to TRBJ2-7, with 10 nucleotides matching TRBD1. Unmatched junction bases numbered 6, after V lost 5 bases and J lost 2 bases. The CDR3 covers 15 residues. The CDR3 loop is CASSIGTGVAYEQYV. Here the CDR3 DNA reads TGTGCCAGCAGTATAGGGACAGGGGTTGCCTACGAGCAGTACGTC.

J is TRBJ2-5 and V is TRBV2, with 9 bases lining up with TRBD1. The junction had 11 bases not matched to a gene; V was cut back by 6 bases and J by 6 bases. The CDR3 runs 15 residues. CDR1 is SNHLY and CDR2 is FYNNEI in the germline V gene. CDR3 residues: CASRKEQGAGKTQYF. CDR3 in DNA: TGTGCCAGCAGGAAAGAACAGGGGGCGGGAAAGACCCAGTACTTC.

The CDR3 here is CASSEGTSGYNEQFF. The CDR3 nucleotides read TGCGCCAGCAGTGAGGGGACTAGCGGGTACAATGAGCAGTTCTTC. This chain links TRBV10-1 with TRBJ2-1; TRBD2 matches 12 bases. The CDR3 spans 15 residues. Germline CDR1 and CDR2: WNHNN and SYGVQD (reference sequence). J was trimmed by 4 bases and V by 2 bases; bases with no gene match: 0.

The chain uses TRBV15 and TRBJ2-5; 8 bases line up with TRBD1. The CDR3 is 14 amino acids. V gave up 9 bases and J gave up 0 bases; unmatched junction bases: 6. The germline V gene has CDR1 LNHNV and CDR2 YYDKDF (reference sequence). This CDR3 reads CATTRDRYQETQYF. CDR3 in DNA: TGTGCCACAACCCGGGACAGGTACCAAGAGACCCAGTACTTC.

This clonotype was counted between two and nine times. The gene calls are TRBV7-3 and TRBJ2-2, with TRBD2 matching over 9 bases. The germline V gene has CDR1 SGHTA and CDR2 FQGTGA. With 5 bases clipped from V and 5 bases from J, the junction kept 9 bases outside the gene matches. The CDR3 runs to 16 residues. The CDR3 DNA reads as TGTGCCAGCAGCCCCACCCCAAGCGGGGGGACCGGGGAGCTGTTTTTT. It encodes CASSPTPSGGTGELFF.

This rearrangement joins TRBV6-2 or TRBV6-3 to TRBJ2-4; TRBD1 aligns across 7 bases. V dropped 11 bases and J dropped 9; count of bases not matched to a gene: 19. CDR3 length equals 15 residues. Per germline, CDR1 MNHEY and CDR2 SVGEGT. The CDR3 protein is CAASERQGVVGIQYF. CDR3 sequence (DNA): TGTGCCGCGTCTGAACGGCAGGGGGTCGTCGGCATTCAGTACTTC.

This clonotype was picked up a small number of times. J is TRBJ2-5 and V is TRBV7-9; D unresolved. Germline V gene data show CDR1 as SEHNR and CDR2 as FQNEAQ (reference sequence). The CDR3 is 16 amino acids. Trimming shortened V by 8 bases and J by 4 bases, and 23 bases separated the two germline ends. Written as DNA, the CDR3 is TGTGCCAGCCCCTCGCCGGGCTCTTCGTTGGGAGAGACCCAGTACTTC. It yields the protein CASPSPGSSLGETQYF.

This clonotype was seen a few times. The rearrangement links TRBV6-5 to TRBJ1-1, with D unresolved. Trimming pared 2 bases from V and 0 bases from J, leaving 13 bases between. There are 16 residues in the CDR3. In germline, CDR1 is MNHEY, CDR2 SVGAGI. CDR3 loop: CASSYAQAAVNTEAFF. The CDR3 DNA reads as TGTGCCAGCAGTTACGCGCAGGCGGCCGTGAACACTGAAGCTTTCTTT.